This is a list of T cell receptor beta chains from one sample in a study of blood T cell repertoires in COVID-19. Profiling relied on immunoSEQ multiplex PCR, and the TCRdb table lists in-frame clones only, not all of them. This table holds a few hundred thousand clones, about 89% found once. The sequenced material came from PBMCs or T cells enriched from blood (not recorded which). The source of these receptors is a human donor in a cohort exposed to, infected with or recovered from COVID-19 (not recorded which). The donor label of this sample is uncertain. CDR3s include the opening cysteine and the closing phenylalanine or tryptophan. D genes are given only for firm matches. Some rows mark clone size as missing; the rest say once, few, many or name a class of expanded clone.

clone size,J gene,D gene,V gene,CDR3 protein,CDR3 DNA
once,TRBJ1-2,-,TRBV30,CAWRAPQGYYGYTF,TGTGCCTGGAGGGCTCCACAGGGCTACTATGGCTACACCTTC
-,TRBJ1-3,TRBD1,TRBV11-3,CASSPGQGENTIYF,TGTGCCAGCAGCCCCGGACAGGGAGAAAACACCATATATTTT
-,TRBJ1-1,TRBD1,TRBV7-9,CASSGQGARTEAFF,TGTGCCAGCAGCGGACAGGGGGCACGGACTGAAGCTTTCTTT
-,TRBJ1-5,-,TRBV21-1,CASSEGTGTTLNQPQHF,TGTGCCAGCAGCGAAGGAACCGGGACAACGTTAAATCAGCCCCAGCATTTT
-,TRBJ2-1,TRBD1,TRBV11-3,CASSPRQGSEQFF,TGTGCCAGCAGCCCGAGACAGGGGAGTGAGCAGTTCTTC
-,TRBJ1-3,-,TRBV5-6,CASSWWGLSSGNTIYF,TGTGCCAGCAGCTGGTGGGGACTGAGCTCTGGAAACACCATATATTTT
-,TRBJ2-7,-,TRBV5-1,CASSLETGRYEQYF,TGCGCCAGCAGCTTGGAGACAGGGAGGTACGAGCAGTACTTC
-,TRBJ1-2,-,TRBV5-1,CASSLAGRSGYTF,TGCGCCAGCAGCTTGGCTGGGCGTAGTGGCTACACCTTC
-,TRBJ2-5,-,TRBV9,CASSALSATTETQYF,TGTGCCAGCAGCGCTTTGTCGGCGACTACAGAGACCCAGTACTTC
-,TRBJ1-2,-,TRBV9,CASSDGQLQNYGYTF,TGTGCCAGCAGCGACGGACAGCTCCAGAACTATGGCTACACCTTC
-,TRBJ1-5,-,TRBV4-1,CASSWLPGVGQPQHF,TGCGCCAGCAGCTGGCTGCCGGGGGTAGGACAGCCCCAGCATTTT
-,TRBJ2-7,-,TRBV12-3/TRBV12-4,CASSMTGAYEQYF,TGTGCCAGCAGTATGACAGGAGCCTACGAGCAGTACTTC
once,TRBJ2-2,-,TRBV7-7,CASSRRGGGTGELFF,TGTGCCAGCAGCCGACGCGGGGGCGGGACCGGGGAGCTGTTTTTT
-,TRBJ2-3,TRBD2,TRBV30,CAWSVVPSSGGTDTQYF,TGTGCCTGGAGTGTAGTACCCTCTAGCGGGGGGACAGATACGCAGTATTTT
-,TRBJ2-7,-,TRBV25-1,CASSDSGDEQYF,TGTGCCAGCAGTGATTCAGGGGACGAGCAGTACTTC
-,TRBJ2-7,-,TRBV6-6,CASSLPPRGEQYF,TGTGCCAGCAGCCTACCCCCCAGGGGCGAGCAGTACTTC
-,TRBJ1-2,-,TRBV6-5,CASSTRTGYGYTF,TGTGCCAGCAGTACCCGGACGGGGTATGGCTACACCTTC
-,TRBJ1-2,-,TRBV5-4,CASSLDNRGGYTF,TGTGCCAGCAGCTTGGATAATCGAGGAGGCTACACCTTC
-,TRBJ1-1,-,TRBV5-1,CASSFFQGRDTEAFF,TGCGCCAGCAGCTTTTTCCAGGGCCGCGACACTGAAGCTTTCTTT
-,TRBJ2-2,-,TRBV25-1,CASSRRGSNTGELFF,TGTGCCAGCAGCCGGCGGGGATCGAACACCGGGGAGCTGTTTTTT
-,TRBJ2-1,-,TRBV19,CASSILDSPYNEQFF,TGTGCCAGTAGTATACTGGACAGCCCGTACAATGAGCAGTTCTTC
-,TRBJ1-4,-,TRBV5-6,CASSQTSGYEKLFF,TGTGCCAGCAGCCAGACGTCCGGGTATGAAAAACTGTTTTTT
once,TRBJ2-7,-,TRBV12-1,CASSPLEGTEQYF,TGTGCCAGCAGCCCTTTGGAGGGGACCGAGCAGTACTTC
-,TRBJ2-7,TRBD1,TRBV4-1,CASSRPGQGWEQYF,TGCGCCAGCAGCCGGCCGGGACAGGGGTGGGAGCAGTACTTC
-,TRBJ1-1,-,TRBV30,CAWSRSVTEAFF,TGTGCCTGGAGTCGGAGTGTCACTGAAGCTTTCTTT
once,TRBJ2-3,TRBD1,TRBV5-4,CASSTGASTDTQYF,TGTGCCAGCAGCACAGGGGCCAGCACAGATACGCAGTATTTT